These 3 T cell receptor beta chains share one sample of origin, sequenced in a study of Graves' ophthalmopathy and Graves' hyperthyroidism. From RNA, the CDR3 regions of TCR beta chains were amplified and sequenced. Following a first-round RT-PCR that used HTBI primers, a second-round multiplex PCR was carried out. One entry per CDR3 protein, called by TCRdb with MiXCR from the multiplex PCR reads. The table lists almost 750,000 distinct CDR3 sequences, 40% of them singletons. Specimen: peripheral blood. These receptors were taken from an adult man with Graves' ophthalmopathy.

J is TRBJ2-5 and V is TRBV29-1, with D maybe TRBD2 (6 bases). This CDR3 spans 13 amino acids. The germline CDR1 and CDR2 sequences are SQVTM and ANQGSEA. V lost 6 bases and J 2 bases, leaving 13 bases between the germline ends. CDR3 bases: TGCAGCGTGACAGCGGGCAGTCAAGAGACCCAGTACTTC. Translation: CSVTAGSQETQYF. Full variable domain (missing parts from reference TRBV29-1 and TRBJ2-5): SAVISQKPSRDICQRGTSLTIQCQVDSQVTMMFWYRQQPGQSLTLIATANQGSEATYESGFVIDKFPISRPNLTFSTLTVSNMSPEDSSIYLCSVTAGSQETQYFGPGTRLLVL.

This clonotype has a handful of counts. CDR3 residues: CASSLPGTGPIGYTF. The DNA of the CDR3 is TGTGCCAGCAGCCTCCCCGGGACAGGTCCTATCGGCTACACCTTC. V is TRBV7-2 and J is TRBJ1-2, with 8 bases matching TRBD1. The CDR3 consists of 15 residues. Germline V lookup: CDR1 SGHTA, CDR2 FQGNSA. After removal of 5 bases from V and 8 bases from J, the junction contained 13 bases not matched to a gene.

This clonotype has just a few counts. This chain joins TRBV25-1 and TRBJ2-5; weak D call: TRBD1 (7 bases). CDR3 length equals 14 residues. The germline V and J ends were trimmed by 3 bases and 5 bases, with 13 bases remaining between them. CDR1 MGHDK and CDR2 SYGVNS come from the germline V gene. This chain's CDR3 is CASSDNRGGETQYF. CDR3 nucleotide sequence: TGTGCCAGCAGTGACAACAGGGGAGGCGAGACCCAGTACTTC.